This T cell receptor beta chain was sequenced for a study of blood T cells in healthy people across ages. Notes on the study in general: Investigators treated diversity estimates from one million T cells as underestimates.

A second 7 to 11 cycle PCR used barcoded and J-beta primers. One entry per CDR3 protein, called by TCRdb with MiXCR from the 5' RACE reads. The sample carries around 1,000,000 distinct CDR3 sequences, roughly two fifths recorded once. Germline V gene data show CDR1 as MDHEN and CDR2 as SYDVKM. Trimming cost V 6 bases and J 7 bases, with 22 bases left between them. This CDR3 comprises 16 residues. A remark on this clonotype: Its antigen is still unknown.

Isolating PBMCs gave at least 6.5 million of these cells per sample. What was sequenced was blood. The chain carries TRBV28 and TRBJ1-5; D call uncertain. This clonotype was sampled from a man aged 18 to 30 in good health. The CDR3 here is CASRHQPTGAWQPQHF. CDR3 DNA sequence: TGTGCCAGCAGACATCAGCCCACCGGTGCCTGGCAGCCCCAGCATTTT.